Reported below is one TCR beta chain. The data stem from a study of blood T cell repertoires in COVID-19. Study context: Acute-phase and convalescent COVID-19 samples originated in the United States, Italy and Spain. T cells, B-cell-depleted T cells, or PBMCs provided the cDNA or gDNA that served as material.

Study processing details: Counts of nucleated cells, estimated from reference gene primer amplification, were obtained. Data came from immunoSEQ multiplex PCR; TCRdb stores just in-frame clones and leaves some out. V and J calls and clone size are given by that table; D and trimming were obtained from the DNA. The sample records about 200,000 clones, about 86% being singletons. The CDR3 has 15 amino acids. Per the germline V gene, CDR1 is MNHEY and CDR2 is SVGAGI. J was trimmed by 3 bases and V by 2 bases; bases with no gene match: 3. Sequencing input: peripheral blood. This receptor was obtained from a woman aged 45-65 years with acute or convalescent COVID-19. This rearrangement joins TRBV6-5 to TRBJ2-2, with TRBD1 identical over 7 bases. This CDR3 is CASSYEGAHTGELFF. The CDR3 nucleotides are TGTGCCAGCAGTTACGAGGGGGCCCACACCGGGGAGCTGTTTTTT.